One and the same sample provided the 18 T cell receptor beta chains below, sequenced in a study of blood T cell repertoires in COVID-19. TCRdb's table, derived via immunoSEQ multiplex PCR, lists solely in-frame clones and lacks some. In the table there are about 190,000 clones, roughly 84% of which are singletons. The sequenced material came from peripheral blood. The receptors were gathered from a woman aged 40-49 years who had recovered from COVID-19.

The chain joins TRBV6-5 to TRBJ1-1, with TRBD1 matching over 10 bases. The CDR3 length is 13 residues. Germline V lookup: CDR1 MNHEY, CDR2 SVGAGI. Trimming took 6 bases from V and 11 from J; bases not matched to a gene: 9. CDR3 protein: CASRRRDRGSAFF. CDR3 bases: TGTGCCAGCAGGCGGAGGGACAGGGGATCGGCTTTCTTT.

V is TRBV6-4 and J is TRBJ2-2; possibly TRBD1 for D (5 bases). V was cut by 5 bases and J by 6 bases, with 10 bases left in between. The length of the CDR3 is 13 residues. Germline V lookup: CDR1 MRHNA, CDR2 SNTAGT. The CDR3 spells CASSSGFAGELFF. DNA of the CDR3: TGTGCCAGCAGTTCAGGGTTTGCCGGGGAGCTGTTTTTT.

V gene TRBV28 combines with J gene TRBJ1-2, with D possibly matching TRBD1 (6 bases). Trimming cost V 6 bases and J 7 bases, with 21 bases left between them. There are 15 residues in the CDR3. Germline CDR1 MDHEN, CDR2 SYDVKM. The CDR3 DNA sequence: TGTGCCAGCAGCCTAAGTGTGGGGGCATCTTTTGGCTACACCTTC. It is translated as CASSLSVGASFGYTF.

This clone was detected only once. This CDR3 reads CATTAGYEQYF. CDR3 DNA: TGTGCCACCACAGCCGGCTACGAGCAGTACTTC. The rearrangement uses TRBV10-3 and TRBJ2-7; D is unresolved. V gave up 10 bases and J gave up 3 bases, with 10 bases separating them. In germline, CDR1 is ENHRY, CDR2 SYGVKD. CDR3 size: 11 residues.

The chain joins TRBV6-2 or TRBV6-3 to TRBJ2-7, with TRBD2 matching 11 bases. There are 15 residues in the CDR3. With V trimmed by 5 bases and J by 2 bases, 5 bases remained unmatched. CDR1 and CDR2 (germline): MNHEY, SVGEGT. CDR3 sequence reads: CASSDALAGAYEQYF. The CDR3 DNA reads as TGTGCCAGCAGTGACGCACTAGCGGGAGCCTACGAGCAGTACTTC.

CDR3 sequence reads: CASSPFTSGQYEQYF. CDR3 DNA: TGTGCCAGCTCACCGTTCACTAGCGGTCAATACGAGCAGTACTTC. This chain joins TRBV18 and TRBJ2-7; 8 nucleotides line up with TRBD2. CDR1 and CDR2 (germline): KGHSH, LQKENI. V lost 3 bases and J lost 4; bases outside the gene matches: 8. The CDR3 contains 15 residues.

This chain joins TRBV10-3 and TRBJ2-3, with a tentative D call TRBD2 (7 bases). V lost 5 bases and J 2 bases, leaving 17 bases between the germline ends. The CDR3 extends over 16 amino acids. Germline-derived CDR1 and CDR2 are ENHRY and SYGVKD. The CDR3 region is CAISYNREGSTDTQYF. Written as DNA, the CDR3 is TGTGCCATCAGTTATAACAGGGAGGGGTCCACAGATACGCAGTATTTT.

This chain links TRBV9 with TRBJ1-1, with D perhaps matching TRBD1 (5 bases). The CDR3 loop spans 15 amino acids. V was trimmed by 5 bases and J by 1 base, leaving 15 bases between them. The V gene's germline CDR1 is SGDLS and CDR2 YYNGEE. The CDR3 bases are TGTGCCAGCAGTCCTACCGGGGGTACGAACACTGAAGCTTTCTTT. Protein: CASSPTGGTNTEAFF.

V is TRBV14 and J is TRBJ1-2; 8 bases are shared with TRBD1. Germline V gives CDR1 SGHDN, CDR2 FVKESK. J was trimmed by 2 bases and V by 4 bases; bases with no gene match: 6. The CDR3 covers 15 residues. The CDR3 here is CASSRQGQPNYGYTF. The CDR3 coding sequence is TGTGCCAGCAGCCGACAGGGGCAACCCAACTATGGCTACACCTTC.

The chain links TRBV27 to TRBJ2-1; 8 bases map to TRBD2. Germline V gene lookup returns CDR1 MNHEY and CDR2 SMNVEV (reference sequence). CDR3 length: 15 residues. With V trimmed by 4 bases and J by 7 bases, 9 bases remained unmatched. CDR3 coding DNA: TGTGCCAGCAGTTCCACCGGGACTAGACCAAATGAGCAGTTCTTC. This translates into CASSSTGTRPNEQFF.

This rearrangement joins TRBV5-1 to TRBJ2-7; TRBD2 might be the D (5 bases). Germline V gene sequence: CDR1 SGHRS, CDR2 YFSETQ. The CDR3 contains 15 residues. The V gene lost 0 bases and the J gene lost 2 bases, with 12 bases spanning the gap. This chain's CDR3 is CASSLAGRGPYEQYF. The DNA of the CDR3 is TGCGCCAGCAGCTTGGCGGGGAGAGGACCCTACGAGCAGTACTTC.

The gene calls are TRBV30 and TRBJ2-7; D possibly corresponds to TRBD1 (5 bases). Trimming removed 2 bases from V and 4 bases from J, with 12 bases in between. Germline V gives CDR1 GTSNPN, CDR2 SVGIG (reference sequence). There are 13 residues in the CDR3. CDR3 protein: CAWSSRSGYEQYF. The DNA of the CDR3 is TGTGCCTGGAGTAGTCGGTCAGGGTACGAGCAGTACTTC.

This clone was observed a single time. The chain has TRBV10-3 and TRBJ2-6; D is possibly TRBD1 (5 bases). This CDR3 spans 16 amino acids. The germline V gene encodes CDR1 ENHRY and CDR2 SYGVKD. The germline V and J ends were trimmed by 0 bases and 2 bases, with 8 bases remaining between them. CDR3 DNA: TGTGCCATCAGTGAGTCCAGGACAACTGGGGCCAACGTCCTGACTTTC. Protein: CAISESRTTGANVLTF.

The chain combines TRBV4-3 with TRBJ2-5, with TRBD2 identical over 8 bases. CDR3 length: 16 amino acids. The V segment lost 1 base and the J segment 3 bases; nucleotides outside the gene matches: 7. Per the germline V gene, CDR1 is LGHNA and CDR2 is YSLEER. The CDR3 bases are TGCGCCAGCAGCCAAGGAGGTGGAGCGGGAGAAGAGACCCAGTACTTC. It specifies CASSQGGGAGEETQYF.

This clone was picked up many times. The CDR3 coding sequence is TGTGCCAGCATCTCGGGCGGGAGGGCGAACAATGAGCAGTTCTTC. It translates to CASISGGRANNEQFF. The genes are TRBV28 and TRBJ2-1; 9 bases map to TRBD2. The CDR3 covers 15 residues. V shed 7 bases, J shed 5 bases, and the junction held 9 bases outside the gene matches. The germline V gene has CDR1 MDHEN and CDR2 SYDVKM. The full variable domain, completed using reference TRBV28 and TRBJ2-1, is DVKVTQSSRYLVKRTGEKVFLECVQDMDHENMFWYRQDPGLGLRLIYFSYDVKMKEKGDIPEGYSVSREKKERFSLILESASTNQTSMYLCASISGGRANNEQFFGPGTRLTVL.

The J gene is TRBJ2-1, the V gene TRBV6-2 or TRBV6-3; D not certain. Trimming shortened V by 2 bases and J by 4 bases, and 9 bases separated the two germline ends. The CDR3 runs to 14 residues. The germline gives CDR1 MNHEY, CDR2 SVGEGT. CDR3 residues: CASSYPVVYNEQFF. CDR3 bases: TGTGCCAGCAGTTACCCGGTAGTTTACAATGAGCAGTTCTTC.

The sample holds one count of this clone. This sequence joins TRBV11-3 and TRBJ2-2; the D gene is possibly TRBD2 (5 bases). This CDR3 contains 14 residues. CDR1 SGHNT and CDR2 YENEEA come from the germline V gene. Trimming cost V 6 bases and J 2 bases, with 10 bases left between them. The CDR3 DNA sequence: TGTGCCAGCAGAATTACGGGAAACACCGGGGAGCTGTTTTTT. It encodes CASRITGNTGELFF.

As for this clone: The sample has other DNA sequences that encode this CDR3 too. The CDR3 nucleotides read TGTGCCAGTAGTATAAGCGGGAGCACAGATACGCAGTATTTT. Its translation: CASSISGSTDTQYF. The chain is built from TRBV19 and TRBJ2-3; D possibly corresponds to TRBD2 (6 bases). The germline V gene has CDR1 LNHDA and CDR2 SQIVND (reference sequence). This CDR3 is built from 14 residues. The V end was cut by 2 bases, the J end by 0 bases, with 6 bases between. The variable domain in full, completed from reference TRBV19 and TRBJ2-3, reads DGGITQSPKYLFRKEGQNVTLSCEQNLNHDAMYWYRQDPGQGLRLIYYSQIVNDFQKGDIAEGYSVSREKKESFPLTVTSAQKNPTAFYLCASSISGSTDTQYFGPGTRLTVL.